This T cell receptor beta chain was sequenced during a study of shared clonotypes between healthy human individuals. Using around 180 ng DNA, about 29,000 T cell genomes, the sorted-subset replicate PCRs were run. Only in-frame clones appear in the TCRdb table, and some are missing; sequencing was by immunoSEQ multiplex PCR. The sample lists about 580,000 clones; about 98% were seen once. Remarks on this clone: Its antigen is undetermined.

The naive CD8 subset, CD45RO-negative cells positively selected for CCR7, excluded terminally differentiated effector memory CD45RA+ cells. Findings and caveats of the study: Non-shared clonotypes displayed generation probabilities falling below those of clonotypes present in all four donors. Memory subsets generally showed lower estimated richness than naive subsets.

Per germline, CDR1 MGHRA and CDR2 YSYEKL. The length of the CDR3 is 17 residues. V was pared by 4 bases and J by 5 bases, with 20 bases between. Sequencing was done on a sample of naive CD8+ T cells sorted from blood. This clonotype was sampled from a man aged 25 to 45 in good health. V and J are TRBV4-1 and TRBJ2-2; D is undetermined. The CDR3 nucleotides read TGCGCCAGCAGCCCAGGCGGAGTTCTTGAAGGGACCGGGGAGCTGTTTTTT. Its translation is CASSPGGVLEGTGELFF.